This T cell receptor (beta chain) came from a study of CD8+ T cells in alopecia areata. Following extraction, RNA underwent reverse transcription to cDNA, which served as the sequencing template. Sequencing was performed with immunoSEQ multiplex PCR; in TCRdb, only in-frame clones are kept and a portion is missing. The sample consists of 210,000 or so clones, 66% of them appearing once. Indicated treatment: oral pan-JAK inhibitor, 5-10 mg twice daily. The source was CD4+ T cells sorted from blood, collected at week 44, from a patient treated with tofacitinib. The TCR comes from a human donor with alopecia areata.

The DNA of the CDR3 is TGTGCCTGGAGTATGGGGATGGTGTCACCAGGACCTCAGCCCCAGCATTTT. This encodes CAWSMGMVSPGPQPQHF. The gene calls are TRBV30 and TRBJ1-5; D unresolved. CDR1 is GTSNPN, CDR2 SVGIG, per germline (reference sequence). There are 17 residues in the CDR3. The V end was cut by 2 bases, the J end by 6 bases, with 23 bases between.